These T cell receptor beta chains were read from a single sample in a study of spatial heterogeneity in lung cancer. Using its own MiXCR run on the 5' RACE reads, TCRdb lists one record per CDR3 protein. The sample yields about 35,000 distinct CDR3 sequences, 3% to 3.5% seen once. The sequencing here drew on normal lung tissue next to the tumor, taken at surgery. The receptors come from a male donor with early-stage non-small cell lung cancer. The CDR3 runs from the conserved cysteine through the conserved F or W. The D gene is left open where the match is weak. Not every row has a clone size; where given, it reads once, few, many or a size class.

. | TRBJ2-5 | many | 16 | TRBV4-1 | CASSQDPGEHQETQYF | TGCGCCAGCAGCCAAGATCCGGGAGAACACCAAGAGACCCAGTACTTC
. | TRBJ1-1 | many | 13 | TRBV2 | CASGVALNTEAFF | TGTGCCAGCGGAGTAGCTCTGAACACTGAAGCTTTCTTT
. | TRBJ2-4 | many | 13 | TRBV29-1 | CSVETVAKNIQYF | TGCAGCGTTGAGACAGTAGCCAAAAACATTCAGTACTTC
TRBD1 | TRBJ2-5 | . | 18 | TRBV14 | CASSQDAGQGSPRTTQYF | TGTGCCAGCAGCCAAGATGCGGGACAGGGCTCACCCCGAACGACCCAGTACTTC
TRBD1 | TRBJ1-2 | many | 16 | TRBV2 | CASSFTGTVNLGGYTF | TGTGCCAGCAGTTTTACCGGGACAGTTAACCTAGGGGGCTACACCTTC
. | TRBJ1-5 | many | 13 | TRBV7-9 | CASSKEGDQPQHF | TGTGCCAGCTCAAAAGAGGGGGATCAGCCCCAGCATTTT
. | TRBJ1-1 | . | 13 | TRBV7-3 | CASKGGLRTEAFF | TGTGCCAGCAAGGGGGGGCTCAGGACTGAAGCTTTCTTT
TRBD2 | TRBJ2-3 | many | 17 | TRBV19 | CASSITGTSTSTDTQYF | TGTGCCAGTAGTATAACCGGGACTAGCACTAGCACAGATACGCAGTATTTT
. | TRBJ2-5 | many | 16 | TRBV18 | CASSPLRVDGKETQYF | TGTGCCAGCTCACCACTTAGGGTCGACGGGAAAGAGACCCAGTACTTC
. | TRBJ2-5 | . | 14 | TRBV12-3/TRBV12-4 | CASSFGTGQETQYF | TGTGCCAGCAGTTTCGGAACAGGACAAGAGACCCAGTACTTC
. | TRBJ2-7 | many | 13 | TRBV29-1 | CSVEVGAGVEQYF | TGCAGCGTTGAAGTAGGGGCCGGGGTGGAGCAGTACTTC
. | TRBJ1-1 | medium-sized | 14 | TRBV6-5 | CASSYGLINTEAFF | TGTGCCAGCAGTTACGGACTAATTAACACTGAAGCTTTCTTT
TRBD1 | TRBJ2-7 | few | 16 | TRBV10-2 | CASSEYGGTGSYEQYF | TGCGCCAGCAGTGAGTATGGAGGGACAGGATCCTACGAGCAGTACTTC
. | TRBJ2-1 | many | 11 | TRBV29-1 | CSVDRYNEQFF | TGCAGCGTTGATCGGTACAATGAGCAGTTCTTC
. | TRBJ2-3 | many | 15 | TRBV7-2 | CASSLGRRPGNTQYF | TGTGCCAGCAGCTTAGGAAGGAGGCCCGGGAATACGCAGTATTTT
. | TRBJ1-6 | many | 14 | TRBV5-1 | CASSYDISNSPLHF | TGCGCCAGCAGCTATGATATAAGCAATTCACCCCTCCACTTT
TRBD2 | TRBJ2-1 | many | 14 | TRBV11-1 | CASKLAGLSDEQFF | TGTGCCAGCAAACTAGCGGGGCTGTCGGATGAGCAGTTCTTC
. | TRBJ1-1 | many | 14 | TRBV18 | CASSPAPRATEAFF | TGTGCCAGCTCACCAGCCCCACGGGCCACTGAAGCTTTCTTT
. | TRBJ2-7 | . | 13 | TRBV7-8 | CASSSYLGYEQYF | TGTGCCAGCAGCTCGTACTTGGGATACGAGCAGTACTTC
TRBD1 | TRBJ2-3 | many | 15 | TRBV20-1 | CSASETGAATDTQYF | TGCAGTGCTAGTGAGACAGGGGCGGCCACAGATACGCAGTATTTT
. | TRBJ2-3 | many | 13 | TRBV6-6 | CASRLQGTDTQYF | TGTGCCAGCCGTTTACAGGGTACAGATACGCAGTATTTT
. | TRBJ1-1 | many | 11 | TRBV30 | CAWSLPSEAFF | TGTGCCTGGAGTCTCCCTTCTGAAGCTTTCTTT
TRBD1 | TRBJ1-1 | many | 16 | TRBV4-1 | CASSPGQGLRYTEAFF | TGCGCCAGCAGCCCCGGACAGGGGCTCCGGTACACTGAAGCTTTCTTT
. | TRBJ1-6 | many | 13 | TRBV7-2 | CASSVGPDSPLHF | TGTGCCAGCAGCGTAGGGCCAGATTCACCCCTCCACTTT
TRBD2 | TRBJ2-3 | few | 18 | TRBV5-1 | CASSLGPALAGGVDTQYF | TGCGCCAGCAGCTTGGGGCCCGCACTAGCGGGCGGGGTGGATACGCAGTATTTT
. | TRBJ1-2 | . | 13 | TRBV29-1 | CSVDSGRGYGYTF | TGCAGCGTTGATAGTGGTCGCGGCTATGGCTACACCTTC
. | TRBJ2-3 | many | 16 | TRBV10-3 | CAIGRTTDSLTDTQYF | TGTGCCATCGGTCGGACGACAGATTCCCTCACAGATACGCAGTATTTT
. | TRBJ2-2 | many | 14 | TRBV12-3/TRBV12-4 | CASSFSLGTGELFF | TGTGCCAGCAGTTTTTCCTTAGGTACCGGGGAGCTGTTTTTT
TRBD1 | TRBJ1-6 | many | 14 | TRBV5-1 | CASSPGQGLSPLHF | TGCGCCAGCAGCCCGGGACAGGGCCTGTCACCCCTCCACTTT
. | TRBJ2-3 | many | 16 | TRBV12-3/TRBV12-4 | CASSLGPSAGTDTQYF | TGTGCCAGCAGTTTAGGCCCTAGCGCCGGCACAGATACGCAGTATTTT
. | TRBJ2-5 | many | 14 | TRBV30 | CAWRLTGNQETQYF | TGTGCCTGGAGATTAACAGGGAACCAAGAGACCCAGTACTTC